What follows describes a single T cell receptor (beta chain). The antigen is unknown. CDR3 size: 13 residues. Germline V CDR1 and CDR2: DFQATT, SNEGSKA (reference sequence). V trimming: 3 bases; J trimming: 12 bases; junction bases outside the gene matches: 9. RNA transcripts yielded amplified TCR beta CDR3 regions. Primed by the HTBI set, a first-round RT-PCR was run on the TCR CDR3. From the multiplex PCR reads, TCRdb called clonotypes with MiXCR, one entry per CDR3 protein. This sample carries around 500,000 distinct CDR3 sequences, around 15% of them seen once, and the ten largest clones take 14%. The data derive from a study of T cells in Graves' hyperthyroidism and ophthalmopathy. Study-level background: Peripheral blood was acquired at first diagnosis, ahead of any therapy whatsoever. Regarding the study as a whole: In the blood, most expanded thyroid clonotypes above 0.001 appeared as well.

The study defined stable Graves' hyperthyroidism as no ophthalmopathy progression within 18 months. Researchers barred patients who had uncontrolled infection, other autoimmune disease, pregnancy or lactation. The sequence was collected from a woman in her 40s with Graves' hyperthyroidism. What was sequenced was blood. V and J are TRBV20-1 and TRBJ2-1; 9 bases match TRBD2. CDR3 in DNA: TGCAGTGCTAGTCAGTTAGCGGGAGCTTGGCAGTTCTTC. Translation: CSASQLAGAWQFF.